This T cell receptor beta chain was obtained from a study of spatial heterogeneity in lung cancer (dated by TCRdb to the late 2010s). In terms of the full investigation: More beta-chain than alpha-chain transcripts were consistently detected, likely reflecting higher beta-chain transcript abundance. In non-small cell lung cancer, the study quantitatively compared TCR alpha and beta repertoires across several tumor regions, matched nontumor lung, and blood. Both alpha and beta chains were TCR-sequenced in hundreds of tumor regions, under 70 matched nontumor lung samples and roughly 50 PBMC samples obtained at surgery. Nonsynonymous mutation counts, determined by whole-exome sequencing of tumor tissue, were related to features of the TCR repertoire. In the raw uncorrected reads, each unique combination of TCR and UMI appeared more than ten times on average.

This clonotype is regarded as medium-sized (0.01 to 0.1%). Its target antigen remains unknown. No base quality information exists; no much larger clone differs at one position. Explained via the paper, the time point label denotes: sample taken at primary tumor resection. Without any cell sorting, TCR sequencing was performed on whole RNA extracted either from tumor and nontumor lung tissue or from cryopreserved PBMC samples. The donors were some 72 patients from the lung TRACERx cohort who had early-stage, untreated non-small cell lung cancer. Only patients for whom sufficient RNA was available from at least two tumor regions were selected for TCR sequencing. Findings and caveats that apply to the study as a whole: Confirming at a functional level the hypothesis that regional TCRs recognize regional mutations was considered to require additional single-cell paired TCR alpha and beta sequencing. Ubiquitous expanded tumor TCRs were found in blood more often at tumor resection than at routine follow-up.

Receptor libraries were prepared by 5' RACE. Sequenced on a NextSeq 500. In the TCR library protocol, a unique molecular identifier was attached to each TCR cDNA molecule so that PCR and sequencing errors could be corrected. The authors processed their data as follows. Decombinator tools were used for TCR identification, UMI-based error correction and CDR3 extraction. TCRs above a frequency of 2 per 1,000, corresponding to the top 1% of the tumor frequency distribution, were defined as expanded. Renyi diversity was computed with the R vegan package after each repertoire had been subsampled 100 times to 5,000 TCRs. CDR3 similarity networks were constructed using string-kernel similarity of amino acid triplets, with links drawn between CDR3s whose pairwise similarity was above 0.82. Clones were called with MiXCR by TCRdb after fastp trimmed the public reads at Q25, and only in-frame beta chains were retained. Identical CDR3 proteins give one entry, which carries the most common genes and DNA. The authors' filters were not applied to this entry. Recorded for this sample are 23,000 or so distinct CDR3 sequences; under 8% of them occurred a single time. Roughly an eighth of the sample belongs to the ten largest clones.

There are 15 amino acids in the CDR3, from cysteine to phenylalanine inclusive. Only CDR3 DNA is held: 45 bases, read in frame from base 1. Unmatched junction bases come to 12, with V trimmed by 10 bases and J by 2 bases. In the germline V gene (reference sequence), CDR1 corresponds to MNHNY and CDR2 to SVGAGI. The specimen was PBMCs, collected at surgery. The clonotype originates from a male donor with early-stage non-small cell lung cancer. The rearranged chain carries TRBV6-6 and TRBJ2-3, and 7 bases in between align with TRBD1. The nucleotides read TGTGCCACCCTCCGGGACAGAGTGTACACAGATACGCAGTATTTT. Translated, it reads CATLRDRVYTDTQYF.